This TCR beta chain was obtained from a study of T cell responses to AZD1222 COVID-19 vaccine. Trimming cost V 2 bases and J 5 bases; bases outside gene matches: 3. CDR1 is MNHEY and CDR2 is SVGAGI in the germline V gene. This CDR3 spans 14 amino acids. Data came from immunoSEQ multiplex PCR; TCRdb stores just in-frame clones and leaves some out. The sample yields 75,000 to 85,000 clones, roughly 90% seen once. Material: peripheral blood, obtained 28 days after the second AZD1222 dose. The chain carries TRBV6-5 and TRBJ1-1, with TRBD1 matching over 9 bases. This clonotype originated in an adult who received the AZD1222 COVID-19 vaccine. The CDR3 protein is CASSYNRGQTEAFF. CDR3 nucleotide sequence: TGTGCCAGCAGTTACAACAGGGGGCAGACTGAAGCTTTCTTT.